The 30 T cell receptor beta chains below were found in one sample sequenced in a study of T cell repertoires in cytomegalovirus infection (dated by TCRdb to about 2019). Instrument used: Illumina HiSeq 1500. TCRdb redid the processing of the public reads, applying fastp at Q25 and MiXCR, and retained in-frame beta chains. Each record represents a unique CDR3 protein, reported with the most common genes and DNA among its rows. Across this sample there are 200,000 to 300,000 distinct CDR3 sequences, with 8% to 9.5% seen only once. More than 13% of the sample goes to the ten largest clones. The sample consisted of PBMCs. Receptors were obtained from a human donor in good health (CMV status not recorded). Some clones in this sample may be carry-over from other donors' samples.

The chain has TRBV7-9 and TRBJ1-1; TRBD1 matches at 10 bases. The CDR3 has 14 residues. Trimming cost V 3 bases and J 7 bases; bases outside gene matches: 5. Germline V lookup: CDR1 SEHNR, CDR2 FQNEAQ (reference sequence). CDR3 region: CASSFGGTGDEAFF. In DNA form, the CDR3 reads TGTGCCAGCAGCTTCGGGGGGACAGGGGATGAAGCTTTCTTT. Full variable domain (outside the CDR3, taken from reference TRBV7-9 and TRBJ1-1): DTGVSQNPRHKITKRGQNVTFRCDPISEHNRLYWYRQTLGQGPEFLTYFQNEAQLEKSRLLSDRFSAERPKGSFSTLEIQRTEQGDSAMYLCASSFGGTGDEAFFGQGTRLTVV.

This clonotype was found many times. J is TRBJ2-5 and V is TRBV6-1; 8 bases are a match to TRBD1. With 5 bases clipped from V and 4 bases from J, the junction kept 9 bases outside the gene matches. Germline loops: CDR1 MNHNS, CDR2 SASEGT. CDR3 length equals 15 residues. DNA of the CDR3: TGTGCCAGCAGTTATCCAGGGGGCGCGGGAGAGACCCAGTACTTC. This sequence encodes CASSYPGGAGETQYF.

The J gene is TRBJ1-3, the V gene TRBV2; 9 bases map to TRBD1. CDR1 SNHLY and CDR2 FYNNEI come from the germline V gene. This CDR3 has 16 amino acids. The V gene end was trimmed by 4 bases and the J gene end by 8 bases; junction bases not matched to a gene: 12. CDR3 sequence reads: CASSGKGTGRGDTIYF. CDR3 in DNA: TGTGCCAGCAGTGGGAAAGGGACAGGGCGCGGAGACACCATATATTTT.

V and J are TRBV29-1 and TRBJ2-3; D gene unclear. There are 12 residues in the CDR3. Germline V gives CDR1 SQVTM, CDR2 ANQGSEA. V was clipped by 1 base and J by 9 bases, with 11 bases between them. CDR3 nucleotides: TGCAGCGTTGAAGGTTCAACTATAACGCAGTATTTT. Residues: CSVEGSTITQYF.

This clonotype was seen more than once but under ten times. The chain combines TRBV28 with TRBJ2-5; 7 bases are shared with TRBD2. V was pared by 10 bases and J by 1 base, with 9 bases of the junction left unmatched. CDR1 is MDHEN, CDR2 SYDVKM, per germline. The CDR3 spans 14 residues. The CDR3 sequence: CATRTRTSQETQYF. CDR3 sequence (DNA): TGTGCCACTAGGACTAGGACGAGCCAAGAGACCCAGTACTTC.

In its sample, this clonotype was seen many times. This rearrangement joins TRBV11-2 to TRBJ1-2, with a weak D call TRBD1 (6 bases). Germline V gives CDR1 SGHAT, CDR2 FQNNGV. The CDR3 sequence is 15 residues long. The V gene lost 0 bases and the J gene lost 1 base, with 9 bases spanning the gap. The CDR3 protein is CASSLERGLNYGYTF. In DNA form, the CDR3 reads TGTGCCAGCAGCTTAGAGCGGGGGCTTAACTATGGCTACACCTTC.

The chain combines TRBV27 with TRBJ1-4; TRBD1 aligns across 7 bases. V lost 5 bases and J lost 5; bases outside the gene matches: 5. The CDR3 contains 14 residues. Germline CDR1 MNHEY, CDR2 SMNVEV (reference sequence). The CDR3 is CASSTAGGNEKLFF. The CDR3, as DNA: TGTGCCAGCAGTACCGCAGGGGGGAATGAAAAACTGTTTTTT.

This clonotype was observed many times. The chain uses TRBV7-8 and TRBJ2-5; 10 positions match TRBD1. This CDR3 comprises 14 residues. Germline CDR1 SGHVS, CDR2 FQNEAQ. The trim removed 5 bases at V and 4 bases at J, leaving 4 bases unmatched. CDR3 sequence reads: CASSQRTGGETQYF. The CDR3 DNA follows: TGTGCCAGCAGCCAGAGGACAGGGGGAGAGACCCAGTACTTC.

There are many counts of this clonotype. The CDR3 sequence is CASSLFAGTNNSPLHF. CDR3 nucleotide sequence: TGTGCCAGCAGCTTATTCGCGGGGACGAATAATTCACCCCTCCACTTT. J is TRBJ1-6 and V is TRBV7-2; weak D call: TRBD1 (5 bases). Trimming removed 2 bases from V and 5 bases from J, with 13 bases in between. Germline CDR1 is SGHTA and CDR2 is FQGNSA. The CDR3 has 16 amino acids.

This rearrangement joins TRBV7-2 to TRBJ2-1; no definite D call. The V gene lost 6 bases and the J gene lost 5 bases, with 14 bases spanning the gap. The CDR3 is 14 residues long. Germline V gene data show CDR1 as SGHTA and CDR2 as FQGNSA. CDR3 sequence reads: CASSPSRANNEQFF. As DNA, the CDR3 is TGTGCCAGCAGTCCAAGCCGGGCTAACAATGAGCAGTTCTTC.

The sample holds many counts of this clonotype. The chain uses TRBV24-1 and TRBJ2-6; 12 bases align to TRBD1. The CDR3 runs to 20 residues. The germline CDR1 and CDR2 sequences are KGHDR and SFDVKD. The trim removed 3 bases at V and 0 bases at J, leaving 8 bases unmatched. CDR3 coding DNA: TGTGCCACCAGTGATCCTCCAGGGACAGGGGGCCTCTCTGGGGCCAACGTCCTGACTTTC. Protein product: CATSDPPGTGGLSGANVLTF.

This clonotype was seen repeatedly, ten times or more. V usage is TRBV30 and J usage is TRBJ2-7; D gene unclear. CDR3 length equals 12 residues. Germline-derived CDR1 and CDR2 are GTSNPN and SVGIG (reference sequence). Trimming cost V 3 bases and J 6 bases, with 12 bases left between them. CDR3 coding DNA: TGTGCCTGGAGACCGGACGGGCCCGAGCAGTACTTC. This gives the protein CAWRPDGPEQYF.

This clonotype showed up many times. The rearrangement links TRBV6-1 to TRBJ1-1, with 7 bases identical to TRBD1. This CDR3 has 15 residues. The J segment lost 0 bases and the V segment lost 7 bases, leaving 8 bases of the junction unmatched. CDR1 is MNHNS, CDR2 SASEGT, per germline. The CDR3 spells CASKLEGQLNTEAFF. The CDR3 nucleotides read TGTGCCAGCAAGCTAGAGGGACAGTTGAACACTGAAGCTTTCTTT.

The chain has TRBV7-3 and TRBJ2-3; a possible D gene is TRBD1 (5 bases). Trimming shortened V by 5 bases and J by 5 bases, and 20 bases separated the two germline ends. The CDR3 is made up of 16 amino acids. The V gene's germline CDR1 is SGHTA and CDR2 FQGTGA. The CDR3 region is CASSLRAGSLGDTQYF. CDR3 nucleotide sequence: TGTGCCAGCAGCCTCCGGGCAGGGTCGCTGGGAGATACGCAGTATTTT.

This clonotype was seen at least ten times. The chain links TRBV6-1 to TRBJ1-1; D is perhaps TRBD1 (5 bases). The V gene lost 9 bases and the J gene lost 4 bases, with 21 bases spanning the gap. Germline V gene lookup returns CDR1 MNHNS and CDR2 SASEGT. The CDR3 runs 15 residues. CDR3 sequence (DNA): TGTGCCAGTGGGTGGGCAGGGATGAGGACCACTGAAGCTTTCTTT. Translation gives CASGWAGMRTTEAFF.

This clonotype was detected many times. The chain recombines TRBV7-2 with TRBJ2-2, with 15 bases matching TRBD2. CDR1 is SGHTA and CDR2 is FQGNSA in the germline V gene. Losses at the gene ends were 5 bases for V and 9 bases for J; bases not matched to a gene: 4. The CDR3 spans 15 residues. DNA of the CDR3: TGTGCCAGCAGCCGGGGACTAGCGGGGGGACGGGAGCTGTTTTTT. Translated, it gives CASSRGLAGGRELFF. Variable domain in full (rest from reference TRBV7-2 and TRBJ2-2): GAGVSQSPSNKVTEKGKDVELRCDPISGHTALYWYRQSLGQGLEFLIYFQGNSAPDKSGLPSDRFSAERTGGSVSTLTIQRTQQEDSAVYLCASSRGLAGGRELFFGEGSRLTVL.

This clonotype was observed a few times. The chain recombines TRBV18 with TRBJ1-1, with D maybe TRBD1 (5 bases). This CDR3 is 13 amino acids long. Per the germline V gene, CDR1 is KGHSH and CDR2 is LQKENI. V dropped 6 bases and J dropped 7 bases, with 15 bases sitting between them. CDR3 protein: CASSPTQDGEAFF. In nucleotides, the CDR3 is TGTGCCAGCTCCCCAACACAGGACGGTGAAGCTTTCTTT.

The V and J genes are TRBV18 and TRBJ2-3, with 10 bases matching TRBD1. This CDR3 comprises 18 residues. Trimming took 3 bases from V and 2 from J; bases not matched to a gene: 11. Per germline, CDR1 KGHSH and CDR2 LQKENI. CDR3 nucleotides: TGTGCCAGCTCACCCGCCCCTTCCGGGACAGGGGTCACAGATACGCAGTATTTT. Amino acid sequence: CASSPAPSGTGVTDTQYF.

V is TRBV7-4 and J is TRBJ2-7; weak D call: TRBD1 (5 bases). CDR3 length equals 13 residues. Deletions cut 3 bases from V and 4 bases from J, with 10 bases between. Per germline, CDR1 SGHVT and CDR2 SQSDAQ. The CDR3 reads CASSLGLDYEQYF. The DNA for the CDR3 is TGTGCCAGCAGCTTGGGGCTGGATTACGAGCAGTACTTC.

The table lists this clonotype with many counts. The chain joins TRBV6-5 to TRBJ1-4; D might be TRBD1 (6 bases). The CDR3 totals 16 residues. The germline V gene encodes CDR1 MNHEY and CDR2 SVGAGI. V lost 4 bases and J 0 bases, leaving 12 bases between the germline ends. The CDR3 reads CASSSGQSATNEKLFF. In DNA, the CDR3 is TGTGCCAGCAGTTCAGGACAGTCTGCAACTAATGAAAAACTGTTTTTT.

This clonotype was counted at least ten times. The CDR3, as DNA: TGTGCCAGCAGTTTGCTAGCGGGGCAGACAGATACGCAGTATTTT. As protein: CASSLLAGQTDTQYF. The gene calls are TRBV28 and TRBJ2-3; 9 bases align to TRBD2. This CDR3 contains 15 residues. CDR1 and CDR2 from the germline V gene are MDHEN and SYDVKM. The ends lost 3 bases at V and 3 bases at J; junction bases unmatched: 4.

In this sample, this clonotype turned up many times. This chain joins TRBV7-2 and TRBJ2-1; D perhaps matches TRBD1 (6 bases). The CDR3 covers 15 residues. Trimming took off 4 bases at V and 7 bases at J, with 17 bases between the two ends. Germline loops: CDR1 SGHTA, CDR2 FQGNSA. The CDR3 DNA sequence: TGTGCCAGCAGCTACTACGGAGGACAGTCGAATGAGCAGTTCTTC. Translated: CASSYYGGQSNEQFF.

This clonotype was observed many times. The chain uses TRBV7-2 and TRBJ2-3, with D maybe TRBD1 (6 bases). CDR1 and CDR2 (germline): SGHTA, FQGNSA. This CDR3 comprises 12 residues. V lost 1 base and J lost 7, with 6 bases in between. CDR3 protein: CASSLGGHTQYF. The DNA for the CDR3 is TGTGCCAGCAGCTTAGGGGGGCATACGCAGTATTTT.

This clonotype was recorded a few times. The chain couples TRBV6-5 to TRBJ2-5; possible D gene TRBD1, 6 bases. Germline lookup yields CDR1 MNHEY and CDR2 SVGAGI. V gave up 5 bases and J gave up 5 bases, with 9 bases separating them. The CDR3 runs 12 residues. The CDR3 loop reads CASSATGETQYF. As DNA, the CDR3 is TGTGCCAGCAGTGCTACAGGGGAGACCCAGTACTTC.

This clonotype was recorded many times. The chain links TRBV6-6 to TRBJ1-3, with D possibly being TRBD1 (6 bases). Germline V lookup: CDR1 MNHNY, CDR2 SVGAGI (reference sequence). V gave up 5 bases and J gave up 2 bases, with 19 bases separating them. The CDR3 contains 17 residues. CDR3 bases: TGTGCCAGCAGTCCCCCGATGGCAGGGGTTACTGGAAACACCATATATTTT. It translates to CASSPPMAGVTGNTIYF.

CDR3 region: CSVGPTHEQFF. CDR3 DNA: TGCAGCGTTGGACCAACGCATGAGCAGTTCTTC. This chain uses TRBV29-1 with TRBJ2-1; D gene unclear. This CDR3 is 11 amino acids long. Germline CDR1 is SQVTM and CDR2 is ANQGSEA. V was pared by 4 bases and J by 8 bases, with 9 bases between.

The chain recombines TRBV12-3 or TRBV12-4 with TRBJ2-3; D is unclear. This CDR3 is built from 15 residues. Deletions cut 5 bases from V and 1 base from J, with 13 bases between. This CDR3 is CASSPLETRTDTQYF. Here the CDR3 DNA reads TGTGCCAGCAGTCCCCTCGAAACACGCACAGATACGCAGTATTTT.

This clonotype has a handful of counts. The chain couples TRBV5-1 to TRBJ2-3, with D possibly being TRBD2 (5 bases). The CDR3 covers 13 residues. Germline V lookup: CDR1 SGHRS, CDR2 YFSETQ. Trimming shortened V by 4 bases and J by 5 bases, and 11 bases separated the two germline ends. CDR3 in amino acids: CASSADWLDTQYF. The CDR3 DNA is TGCGCCAGCAGCGCGGACTGGTTAGATACGCAGTATTTT.

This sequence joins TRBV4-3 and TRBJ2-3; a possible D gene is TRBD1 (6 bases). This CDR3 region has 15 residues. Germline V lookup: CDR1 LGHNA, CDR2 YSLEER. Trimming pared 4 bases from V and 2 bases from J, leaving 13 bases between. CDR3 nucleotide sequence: TGCGCCAGCAGCCCTCGTCAGGGGCTCACAGATACGCAGTATTTT. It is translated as CASSPRQGLTDTQYF.

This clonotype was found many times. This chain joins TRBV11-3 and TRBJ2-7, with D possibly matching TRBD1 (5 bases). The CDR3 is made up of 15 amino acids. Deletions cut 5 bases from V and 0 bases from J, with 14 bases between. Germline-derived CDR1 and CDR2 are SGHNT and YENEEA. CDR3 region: CASSQGASSSYEQYF. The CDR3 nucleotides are TGTGCCAGCAGCCAAGGGGCTTCGAGCTCCTACGAGCAGTACTTC.